This is a list of T cell receptor beta chains from one sample in a study of a mutant IDH1 vaccine in newly diagnosed glioma. Clones were sequenced by immunoSEQ multiplex PCR, and TCRdb holds only the in-frame ones, with some missing. The sample contains around 37,000 clones, over 85% of which appear only once. The source was PBMCs, collected from a glioma patient treated with radiotherapy, temozolomide or both. The origin of the receptors is a man between 18 and 35 years old with glioma. Both conserved end residues are part of each CDR3. Fields, in order: clone size, V gene, J gene, D gene, CDR3 protein, CDR3 DNA. The D gene is left open where the match is weak. Expanded clones are given a class, and other clones once, few, many or no size at all.

size: .
V: TRBV2
J: TRBJ1-5
D: .
CDR3: CASSDINSNQPQHF
DNA: TGTGCCAGCAGTGACATCAATAGCAATCAGCCCCAGCATTTT

size: .
V: TRBV7-9
J: TRBJ2-7
D: .
CDR3: CASSYKDHPHYEQYF
DNA: TGTGCCAGCAGCTACAAGGACCATCCCCACTACGAGCAGTACTTC

size: .
V: TRBV15
J: TRBJ1-4
D: .
CDR3: CATSREAVPSEKLFF
DNA: TGTGCCACCAGCAGAGAAGCCGTCCCGAGTGAAAAACTGTTTTTT

size: .
V: TRBV9
J: TRBJ2-7
D: .
CDR3: CASSVAGALDEQYF
DNA: TGTGCCAGCAGCGTAGCGGGAGCCCTCGACGAGCAGTACTTC

size: .
V: TRBV7-2
J: TRBJ2-5
D: .
CDR3: CASSTRLGTQYF
DNA: TGTGCCAGCAGCACCCGCTTGGGGACCCAGTACTTC

size: .
V: TRBV5-1
J: TRBJ2-3
D: TRBD2
CDR3: CASSSGGLTDTQYF
DNA: TGCGCCAGCAGCTCGGGGGGACTCACGGATACGCAGTATTTT

size: .
V: TRBV5-1
J: TRBJ2-5
D: .
CDR3: CASRPGTTETQYF
DNA: TGCGCCAGCAGGCCCGGGACCACGGAGACCCAGTACTTC

size: .
V: TRBV4-1
J: TRBJ1-1
D: .
CDR3: CASSQGREMNTEAFF
DNA: TGCGCCAGCAGCCAAGGACGGGAAATGAACACTGAAGCTTTCTTT

size: .
V: TRBV30
J: TRBJ1-1
D: .
CDR3: CACQTNTEAFF
DNA: TGTGCCTGCCAAACGAACACTGAAGCTTTCTTT

size: .
V: TRBV30
J: TRBJ1-1
D: .
CDR3: CAWSRSRGTEAFF
DNA: TGTGCCTGGAGTCGGTCCAGGGGCACTGAAGCTTTCTTT

size: .
V: TRBV6-6
J: TRBJ1-5
D: TRBD1
CDR3: CASSYSVGTGQPQHF
DNA: TGTGCCAGCAGTTACTCGGTAGGGACAGGTCAGCCCCAGCATTTT

size: .
V: TRBV7-2
J: TRBJ1-4
D: .
CDR3: CASSLDSQRLNEKLFF
DNA: TGTGCCAGCAGCTTAGACAGCCAGCGGCTTAATGAAAAACTGTTTTTT

size: .
V: TRBV5-1
J: TRBJ1-2
D: .
CDR3: CASSQTANYGYTF
DNA: TGCGCCAGCAGTCAAACAGCTAACTATGGCTACACCTTC

size: .
V: TRBV4-3
J: TRBJ2-1
D: .
CDR3: CASSPRLGGAYNEQFF
DNA: TGCGCCAGCAGCCCCCGCTTAGGTGGGGCCTACAATGAGCAGTTCTTC

size: .
V: TRBV19
J: TRBJ1-1
D: .
CDR3: CASSMGGVNTEAFF
DNA: TGTGCCAGTAGTATGGGGGGAGTGAACACTGAAGCTTTCTTT

size: .
V: TRBV25-1
J: TRBJ2-2
D: .
CDR3: CASSEGAAITTGELFF
DNA: TGTGCCAGCAGTGAGGGCGCAGCCATCACGACCGGGGAGCTGTTTTTT

size: .
V: TRBV30
J: TRBJ1-1
D: .
CDR3: CAWSEGINTEAFF
DNA: TGTGCCTGGAGTGAGGGGATTAACACTGAAGCTTTCTTT

size: once
V: TRBV18
J: TRBJ1-1
D: .
CDR3: CASSPLSPPSTEAFF
DNA: TGTGCCAGCTCACCCCTTAGCCCCCCGAGCACTGAAGCTTTCTTT

size: few
V: TRBV27
J: TRBJ1-1
D: TRBD1
CDR3: CASGTGNTEAFF
DNA: TGTGCCAGCGGGACAGGGAACACTGAAGCTTTCTTT

size: .
V: TRBV7-2
J: TRBJ1-1
D: .
CDR3: CASSPRPGRGEAFF
DNA: TGTGCCAGCAGCCCCCGTCCAGGCCGCGGAGAAGCTTTCTTT

size: .
V: TRBV4-3
J: TRBJ2-3
D: .
CDR3: CASSQDQALNTQYF
DNA: TGCGCCAGCAGCCAAGATCAGGCGCTAAATACGCAGTATTTT

size: .
V: TRBV7-9
J: TRBJ1-5
D: .
CDR3: CASSLKVLGNQPQHF
DNA: TGTGCCAGCAGCTTAAAGGTTCTGGGCAATCAGCCCCAGCATTTT

size: once
V: TRBV10-3
J: TRBJ1-2
D: .
CDR3: CAISEIPQRGYTF
DNA: TGTGCCATCAGTGAAATTCCTCAGCGGGGCTACACCTTC

size: .
V: TRBV6-5
J: TRBJ1-5
D: TRBD1
CDR3: CASGQGNQPQHF
DNA: TGTGCCAGCGGACAGGGGAATCAGCCCCAGCATTTT

size: .
V: TRBV19
J: TRBJ1-3
D: TRBD1
CDR3: CASTRQGANSGNTIYF
DNA: TGTGCCAGTACCCGACAGGGGGCGAACTCTGGAAACACCATATATTTT

size: .
V: TRBV10-2
J: TRBJ1-2
D: .
CDR3: CASSDLSGGEGYTF
DNA: TGCGCCAGCAGTGACCTCAGCGGAGGAGAGGGCTACACCTTC

size: .
V: TRBV5-4
J: TRBJ1-2
D: .
CDR3: CASSTEKGGGRRGYTF
DNA: TGTGCCAGCAGCACAGAAAAGGGGGGCGGCAGGCGTGGCTACACCTTC